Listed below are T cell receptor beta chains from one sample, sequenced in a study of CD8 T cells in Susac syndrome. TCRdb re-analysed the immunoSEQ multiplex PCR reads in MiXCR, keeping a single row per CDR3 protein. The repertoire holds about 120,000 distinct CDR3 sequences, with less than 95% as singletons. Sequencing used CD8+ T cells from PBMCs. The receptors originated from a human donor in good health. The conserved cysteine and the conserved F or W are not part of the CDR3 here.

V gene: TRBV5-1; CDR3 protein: ASSLVLAGYEQY
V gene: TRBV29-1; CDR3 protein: SVGKVADTQY
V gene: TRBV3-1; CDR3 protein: ASSQQETEAF
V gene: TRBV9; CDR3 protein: ASSQSTQEGVSGELF
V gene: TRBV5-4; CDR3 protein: ASSIRAARNTEAF
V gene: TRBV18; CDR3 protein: ASSEFWGSGANVLT
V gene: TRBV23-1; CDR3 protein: ASSPPPGTSGRATGELF
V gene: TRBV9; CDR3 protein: ASSVWEGMNTEAF
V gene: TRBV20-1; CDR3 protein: SASALAGGSRTDTQY
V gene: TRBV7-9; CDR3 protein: ASSWRAQGPNTGELF
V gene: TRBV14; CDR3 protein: ASSQQGLAGDYEQY
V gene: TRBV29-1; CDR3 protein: SVQLEVAPYEQY
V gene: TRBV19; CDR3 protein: ATETGAGRDTQY
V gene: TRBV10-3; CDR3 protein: AISVVGANYGYT
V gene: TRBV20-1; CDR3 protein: SAKGLAYNEQF
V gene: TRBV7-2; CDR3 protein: ASSFASGSNQAYEQY
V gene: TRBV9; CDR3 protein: ASSVVPETYEQY
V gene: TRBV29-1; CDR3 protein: SVEGGLLADTQY
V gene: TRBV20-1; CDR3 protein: SARDPGQTKGEQY
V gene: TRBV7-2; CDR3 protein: ASSQGAIAGYT
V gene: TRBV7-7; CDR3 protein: ASSASGGGVTQY
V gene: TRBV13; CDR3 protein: ASSLRGEVINEQF
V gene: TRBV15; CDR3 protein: ATSSRSPETQY
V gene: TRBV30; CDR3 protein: AWSVRYRLAASSYEQY